This TCR beta chain stems from a study of regulatory T cells in long-lasting Graves disease. Investigators prepared the TCR beta libraries by applying iRepertoire HTBI primers and Arm-PCR of CDR3 regions. TCRdb reprocessed the multiplex PCR reads via MiXCR and lists one record per CDR3 protein. The table has about 530,000 distinct CDR3 sequences, roughly 16% seen once. Time point: newly diagnosed GD, antithyroid drugs for less than 3 months. The TCR library used RNA extracted from PBMCs. The germline CDR1 and CDR2 sequences are MDHEN and SYDVKM. After removal of 2 bases from V and 2 bases from J, the junction contained 6 bases not matched to a gene. The CDR3 has 16 residues. This sample also belongs to another study, concerning T cells in Graves' hyperthyroidism and ophthalmopathy.

Specimen: peripheral blood mononuclear cells (PBMCs), collected at new diagnosis, from a patient treated with antithyroid drugs. This rearrangement joins TRBV28 to TRBJ2-7; the match to TRBD2 covers 10 bases. The receptor's source is a woman aged 40 to 65 with Graves disease. CDR3 residues: CASSLDPSGGTYEQYF. The CDR3 nucleotides are TGTGCCAGCAGTTTAGATCCTAGCGGGGGCACCTACGAGCAGTACTTC.